Listed below are T cell receptor beta chains from one sample, sequenced in a study of T cell repertoires in cytomegalovirus infection. Their cognate antigens are unknown. TCRdb reprocessed the reads via MiXCR and lists one record per CDR3 protein. Of about 270,000 distinct CDR3 sequences in the sample, less than 25% were seen once. The source material was cultured PBMCs, sampled from culture after CMV antigen stimulation. The receptors shown here come from a human donor in good health (CMV status not recorded). Some clones in this sample may be carry-over from other donors' samples. CDR3s include the opening cysteine and the closing phenylalanine or tryptophan.

cdr3_aa v_call
CASSGTVNQPQHF TRBV7-2
CASSEDLDNEQFF TRBV6-1
CASSLEPGSYEQYF TRBV7-3
CASRYRDRAYNEQFF TRBV5-1
CASSESTGGVNTGELFF TRBV6-1
CASSRSAGELFF TRBV11-2
CASSVRGTDTQYF TRBV2
CASSQDRSGVSAGTQYF TRBV4-1
CASSFQRGSQPQHF TRBV7-8
CSAYNRLLSNTGELFF TRBV20-1
CASTHGSSSASTYNEQFF TRBV19
CASSSLFRDSRNEQFF TRBV11-3
CASSSGHLPGGTDTQYF TRBV5-4
CASATATEVYYGYTF TRBV7-9
CASSLQGGEKLFF TRBV5-4
CASSWTRLSNEQYF TRBV7-2
CASSPGQPPNTEAFF TRBV7-9
CASSYNGYRSGNTIYF TRBV6-5
CASSLLSRAGPKVF TRBV12-3/TRBV12-4
CASSLVGGRNTIYF TRBV7-2
CASSYSQTGGGGQYF TRBV6-5
CASSRVKHNEQFF TRBV18
CSVPQGANNSPLHF TRBV20-1
CASSESSGSFDEQFF TRBV6-4
CASSYWAGELFF TRBV6-2/TRBV6-3
CASSHPSNYGYTF TRBV4-1
CASSGLVAKNIQYF TRBV6-2/TRBV6-3
CATRQGAGNTTYF TRBV15
CASSPFSDYQETQYF TRBV18
CASSSSSNRNTQYF TRBV6-2/TRBV6-3
CASSAAGGTDTQYF TRBV19
CASSPPAGVTDTQYF TRBV7-6
CASSFSRRENTGELFF TRBV6-2/TRBV6-3
CASSPRDGGAMNTEAFF TRBV9
CASSFRISVIQPQHF TRBV27